The T cell receptor (beta chain) described here comes from a study of T cells after yellow fever vaccination. Study information: Fractions with few cells were prepared using SMART-Seq v4 Ultra Low Input. General observations from the study: Detected again after the booster were most primary-vaccination clones, at 96% CD4 and nearly 90% CD8. The secondary response was weaker but peaked faster, day 5 versus 15.

On this clonotype: Its antigen remains unidentified.

V lost 5 bases to trimming and J lost 3 bases; unmatched junction nucleotides: 4. This CDR3 region has 13 residues. CDR1 is MGHRA and CDR2 is YSYEKL in the germline V gene. TCRdb redid the calling of the 5' RACE reads with MiXCR, one entry per CDR3 protein. The sample carries around 200,000 distinct CDR3 sequences, approximately 10% recorded once. The source was CD8+ T cells sorted from PBMCs, collected 15 days after the yellow fever booster vaccination. The rearrangement links TRBV4-1 to TRBJ2-7; 7 bases align to TRBD1. The source is a young man who received the YFV17D yellow fever vaccine. This chain's CDR3 is CASSSDRDYEQYF. CDR3 coding DNA: TGCGCCAGCAGCTCAGACAGGGACTACGAGCAGTACTTC.